This T cell receptor beta chain was found in a study of cytomegalovirus exposure and HLA in healthy donors. Overall study results and limits: For TCR beta chains, V- and J-gene trimming was later linked to a missense DCLRE1C variant. Looking again later, the authors saw that most CMV-associated TCR beta chains seemed HLA-restricted. In an earlier analysis, productive rearrangement rates for most beta V segments clustered near 87% or 30%.

The PCR contained 60 Vbeta and 13 Jbeta primers. Authors' methods: Later work found roughly 80 million unique TCR beta chains, with some 11 million shared. Clones were read by immunoSEQ multiplex PCR, and TCRdb kept only the in-frame ones, dropping some. V and J calls plus clone size are reproduced from that table; the DNA served to infer D and trimming. The sample has about 150,000 clones, about 85% seen once; the top ten hold 2.3%. Turning to this clone: Its antigen is as yet unknown.

V lost 0 bases and J lost 6, with 18 bases in between. The CDR3 is 16 amino acids. Germline CDR1 reads SGHRS; CDR2 reads YFSETQ. The chain has TRBV5-1 and TRBJ1-2; TRBD1 might be the D (5 bases). This TCR was sampled from a woman younger than 35 in good health and CMV-seronegative. Sequenced input: PBMCs. CDR3 coding DNA: TGCGCCAGCAGCTTGGATCCCAGCGCCCGGGGGGATGGCTACACCTTC. This sequence encodes CASSLDPSARGDGYTF.